This paragraph covers one T cell receptor (beta chain) sequence. What it binds is unknown. The sample belongs to a study of blood T cells in healthy people across ages. Study results and limitations: Per million T cells, the diversity of TCR beta decreased roughly linearly as age advanced.

Germline values: CDR1 MNHEY, CDR2 SVGAGI. V gave up 2 bases and J gave up 8 bases, with 12 bases separating them. The CDR3 runs 13 residues. With a J-beta primer mix and a sample-barcoded 5' primer, a second PCR ran about 7 to 11 cycles. With 12 random nucleotides, a template-switch adaptor tagged each individual cDNA molecule. Via MiXCR, TCRdb re-called the 5' RACE reads, giving one row per CDR3 protein. Of some 1.7 million distinct CDR3 sequences in the sample, roughly 30% are singletons; the top ten hold 7.7%. V gene TRBV6-5 combines with J gene TRBJ1-1; D gene unclear. Sample: blood. The sequence came from a woman aged 30 to 39 in good health. The CDR3 sequence: CASSYSLGGEAFF. CDR3 DNA sequence: TGTGCCAGCAGTTACAGTTTGGGCGGAGAAGCTTTCTTT.